This TCR beta chain was sequenced during a study of T cell responses to AZD1222 COVID-19 vaccine. Study results and limitations: All repertoire sampling was performed exclusively after the peak T cell response. Donors, mostly white British, included more females; clonal diversity was possibly underestimated. Unmutated regions of variants are reportedly targeted by nearly half of spike-specific TCRs.

The germline V gene has CDR1 SGHNT and CDR2 YENEEA. The CDR3 length is 16 residues. The V end was cut by 3 bases, the J end by 1 base, with 15 bases between. Sequencing used immunoSEQ multiplex PCR; TCRdb keeps in-frame clones, though not all of them. The sample carries 150,000 to 200,000 clones, 94% recorded once. This clone was seen at least ten times. Its specificity is not known. Specimen: peripheral blood, collected 28 days after the second AZD1222 dose. The chain has TRBV11-3 and TRBJ1-1, with D unresolved. The clonotype comes from an adult who received the AZD1222 COVID-19 vaccine. The CDR3 is CASSLDGREGNTEAFF. As DNA, the CDR3 is TGTGCCAGCAGCTTGGACGGACGGGAGGGGAACACTGAAGCTTTCTTT.